A selection of T cell receptor beta chains follows, all from one sample in a study of graft-versus-host responses after intestinal transplantation. Method: immunoSEQ multiplex PCR; TCRdb's copy keeps in-frame clones and lacks some. The sample lists 25,000 to 35,000 clones, 87% occurring once. The sample here was PBMCs, taken around 62 weeks after intestinal transplantation. All receptors come from a human patient who received an intestinal transplant, so some T cells may come from the graft donor. Each CDR3 is given with its conserved first and last residue. The D gene is left open where the match is weak. The size entry is marked missing in some rows and otherwise reads once, few, many or a size class.

>TRBV4-3|-|-|TRBJ2-7
CASSPGTSSYEQYF
TGCGCCAGCAGCCCCGGGACAAGCTCCTACGAGCAGTACTTC
>TRBV5-1|TRBD1|-|TRBJ1-2
CASSLKDRGVGYTF
TGCGCCAGCAGCTTGAAGGACAGGGGAGTGGGCTACACCTTC
>TRBV14|-|-|TRBJ2-3
CASSWTSSTDTQYF
TGTGCCAGCAGTTGGACATCTAGCACAGATACGCAGTATTTT
>TRBV7-9|TRBD1|-|TRBJ1-2
CASSQAVLGQGPSNYGYTF
TGTGCCAGCAGTCAAGCCGTACTGGGACAGGGACCATCTAACTATGGCTACACCTTC
>TRBV5-1|-|-|TRBJ2-3
CASSLTSPTDTQYF
TGCGCCAGCAGCTTGACTAGCCCTACAGATACGCAGTATTTT
>TRBV11-2|-|-|TRBJ1-1
CASSSGWRAFF
TGTGCCAGCAGCTCAGGGTGGCGAGCTTTCTTT
>TRBV4-1|TRBD2|once|TRBJ2-1
CASSQDSGLGYNEQFF
TGCGCCAGCAGCCAAGACTCGGGACTAGGTTACAATGAGCAGTTCTTC
>TRBV11-2|-|-|TRBJ2-7
CASSLPQDSYEQYF
TGTGCCAGCAGCTTACCCCAGGACTCCTACGAGCAGTACTTC
>TRBV25-1|-|-|TRBJ2-5
CASSNVGGKSETQYF
TGTGCCAGCAGTAATGTTGGAGGGAAGTCGGAGACCCAGTACTTC
>TRBV15|-|-|TRBJ2-2
CATSSTSNTGELFF
TGTGCCACCAGCAGCACGTCGAACACCGGGGAGCTGTTTTTT
>TRBV15|-|-|TRBJ2-2
CATSRDQIYRTTGELFF
TGTGCCACCAGCAGAGATCAAATCTACAGGACCACCGGGGAGCTGTTTTTT
>TRBV4-2|-|-|TRBJ2-2
CASSQDHGARAGELFF
TGTGCCAGCAGCCAAGATCATGGGGCCCGGGCCGGGGAGCTGTTTTTT
>TRBV5-1|-|few|TRBJ2-1
CASSLDGRSGEQFF
TGCGCCAGCAGCTTGGACGGGAGATCTGGTGAGCAGTTCTTC
>TRBV5-6|TRBD1|-|TRBJ2-7
CASSLGQGDLYEQYF
TGTGCCAGCAGCCTAGGACAGGGAGACCTCTACGAGCAGTACTTC
>TRBV6-5|-|-|TRBJ2-7
CASSSTVTSYEQYF
TGTGCCAGCAGTTCAACAGTGACCTCCTACGAGCAGTACTTC
>TRBV19|-|-|TRBJ1-1
CATRLGFGPEAFF
TGTGCCACTCGCTTGGGCTTTGGACCTGAAGCTTTCTTT
>TRBV19|-|-|TRBJ1-2
CASSAHEDGYTF
TGTGCCAGTAGTGCCCACGAGGATGGCTACACCTTC
>TRBV7-2|TRBD2|-|TRBJ2-7
CASSLGRAVYEQYF
TGTGCCAGCAGCCTGGGGAGGGCTGTCTACGAGCAGTACTTC
>TRBV30|TRBD2|-|TRBJ2-3
CAWSPMASGSTDTQYF
TGTGCCTGGAGTCCTATGGCTAGCGGGAGCACAGATACGCAGTATTTT
>TRBV30|-|-|TRBJ1-6
CAWDPRDPYSPLHF
TGTGCCTGGGACCCCCGGGACCCTTATTCACCCCTCCACTTT
>TRBV5-1|TRBD1|few|TRBJ2-7
CASSPYGQGGGQYF
TGCGCCAGCAGCCCATACGGACAGGGTGGGGGGCAGTACTTC
>TRBV30|TRBD1|-|TRBJ2-4
CAWSVTGQGAAYF
TGTGCCTGGAGTGTAACGGGACAGGGGGCGGCATACTTC
>TRBV7-2|-|few|TRBJ1-1
CASSLLIINTEAFF
TGTGCCAGCAGCTTACTAATAATCAACACTGAAGCTTTCTTT
>TRBV6-1|-|-|TRBJ2-1
CASSEVLPAEQFF
TGTGCCAGCAGTGAAGTACTGCCCGCTGAGCAGTTCTTC
>TRBV5-5|-|-|TRBJ2-7
CASSPRALSSYEQYF
TGTGCCAGCAGCCCAAGGGCCCTAAGCTCCTACGAGCAGTACTTC
>TRBV18|-|-|TRBJ2-5
CASSPGQLQETQYF
TGTGCCAGCTCACCTGGACAGCTTCAAGAGACCCAGTACTTC
>TRBV2|-|-|TRBJ2-2
CASTGPDTAPNTGELFF
TGTGCCAGCACCGGTCCGGACACCGCCCCGAACACCGGGGAGCTGTTTTTT
>TRBV29-1|-|-|TRBJ1-1
CSVEAPVTEAFF
TGCAGCGTTGAAGCCCCTGTCACTGAAGCTTTCTTT
>TRBV27|-|-|TRBJ2-1
CASSLPGGDEQFF
TGTGCCAGCAGTTTACCTGGGGGCGATGAGCAGTTCTTC
>TRBV27|-|few|TRBJ1-1
CASSLGDSLYTEAFF
TGTGCCAGCAGTTTGGGAGACAGCTTGTACACTGAAGCTTTCTTT